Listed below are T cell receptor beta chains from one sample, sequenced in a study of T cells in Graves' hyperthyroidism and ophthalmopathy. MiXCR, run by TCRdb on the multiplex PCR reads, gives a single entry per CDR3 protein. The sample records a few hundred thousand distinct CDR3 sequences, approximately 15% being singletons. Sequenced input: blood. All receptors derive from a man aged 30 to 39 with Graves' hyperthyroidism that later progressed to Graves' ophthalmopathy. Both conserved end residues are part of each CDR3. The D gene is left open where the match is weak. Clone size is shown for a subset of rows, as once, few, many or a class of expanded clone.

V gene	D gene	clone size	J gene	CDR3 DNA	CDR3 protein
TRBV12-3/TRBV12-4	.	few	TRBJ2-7	TGTGCCAGCAGTTTCATCACGGTCTACGAGCAGTACTTC	CASSFITVYEQYF
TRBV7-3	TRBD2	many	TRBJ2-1	TGTGCCAGCAGCTTACCTTCCATAGCGGGGGCCTACAATGAGCAGTTCTTC	CASSLPSIAGAYNEQFF
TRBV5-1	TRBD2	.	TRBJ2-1	TGCGCCAGCAGCTTTATCGGGGGGGCCTCCTACAATGAGCAGTTCTTC	CASSFIGGASYNEQFF
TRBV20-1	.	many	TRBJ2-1	TGCAGTGCTAGGATAGCCTACCTGCCGAGCTCCTACAATGAGCAGTTCTTC	CSARIAYLPSSYNEQFF
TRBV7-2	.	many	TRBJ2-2	TGTGCCAGCAGCCCGGCTAGCATGGCCGGGGAGCTGTTTTTT	CASSPASMAGELFF
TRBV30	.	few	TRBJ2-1	TGTGCCTTGGCCAGGGGCACCTCCTACAATGAGCAGTTCTTC	CALARGTSYNEQFF
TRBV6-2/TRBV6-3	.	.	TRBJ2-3	TGTGCCAGCAGTTACCCGTCGCCCAGGGATACGCAGTATTTT	CASSYPSPRDTQYF
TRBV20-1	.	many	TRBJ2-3	TGCAGTGCTAGCCCCAGTGGGGTGAGCACAGATACGCAGTATTTT	CSASPSGVSTDTQYF
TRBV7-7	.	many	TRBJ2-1	TGTGCTAGCAGCTTATCGCCAGACTCCTACAATGAGCAGTTCTTC	CASSLSPDSYNEQFF
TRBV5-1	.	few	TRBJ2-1	TGCGCCAGCAGCTTGTTCGGATTCTACAATGAGCAGTTCTTC	CASSLFGFYNEQFF
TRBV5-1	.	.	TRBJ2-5	TGCGCCAGCAGCCCCCTGCACGGGGCAACGGAGACCCAGTACTTC	CASSPLHGATETQYF
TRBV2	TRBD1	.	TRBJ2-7	TGTGCCGCGGGACAGGAATCCTACGAGCAGTACTTC	CAAGQESYEQYF
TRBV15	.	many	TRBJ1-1	TGTGCCACCAGCAGAGATCTGGGGGGCATCAACACTGAAGCTTTCTTT	CATSRDLGGINTEAFF
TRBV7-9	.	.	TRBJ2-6	TGTGCCAGCAGCCTTAACCACCGGGACGGTTTGACTGGGGCCAACGTCCTGACTTTC	CASSLNHRDGLTGANVLTF
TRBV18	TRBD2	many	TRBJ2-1	TGTGCCAGCTCACCGTTGACTCCCGGGGGGTGGGAGCAGTTCTTC	CASSPLTPGGWEQFF
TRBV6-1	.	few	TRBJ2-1	TGTGCCAGCAGTTATAGAACAGACAGACATGGTGAGCAGTTCTTC	CASSYRTDRHGEQFF